The entry that follows covers one T cell receptor beta chain sequence. Its antigen remains unidentified. V lost 1 base and J lost 13; bases outside the gene matches: 5. The CDR3 contains 11 residues. Per germline, CDR1 SGHRS and CDR2 YFSETQ. Here immunoSEQ multiplex PCR was the method, and the copy in TCRdb shows in-frame clones only, minus some. There are 110,000 or so clones in the sample; about 70% occur only once, and about 26% lies in the top ten. Donors included only healthy HIV-negative adults lacking recent acute infections or vaccinations. These data originate in a study of shared clonotypes between healthy human individuals. Study summary: Donors consisted of two women and a few men between 18 and 49.

Regarding the study as a whole: Non-shared clonotypes displayed generation probabilities falling below those of clonotypes present in all four donors.

The chain carries TRBV5-1 and TRBJ2-7; TRBD1 matches 7 bases. The TCR was taken from a woman aged 25 to 39 in good health. The sample taken for sequencing was memory CD8+ T cells sorted from blood. The subset was: CD45RO+ cells pooled with CCR7-negative TemRA cells. This chain's CDR3 is CASSLRGQSYF. CDR3 DNA sequence: TGCGCCAGCAGCTTGAGGGGACAGTCCTACTTC.